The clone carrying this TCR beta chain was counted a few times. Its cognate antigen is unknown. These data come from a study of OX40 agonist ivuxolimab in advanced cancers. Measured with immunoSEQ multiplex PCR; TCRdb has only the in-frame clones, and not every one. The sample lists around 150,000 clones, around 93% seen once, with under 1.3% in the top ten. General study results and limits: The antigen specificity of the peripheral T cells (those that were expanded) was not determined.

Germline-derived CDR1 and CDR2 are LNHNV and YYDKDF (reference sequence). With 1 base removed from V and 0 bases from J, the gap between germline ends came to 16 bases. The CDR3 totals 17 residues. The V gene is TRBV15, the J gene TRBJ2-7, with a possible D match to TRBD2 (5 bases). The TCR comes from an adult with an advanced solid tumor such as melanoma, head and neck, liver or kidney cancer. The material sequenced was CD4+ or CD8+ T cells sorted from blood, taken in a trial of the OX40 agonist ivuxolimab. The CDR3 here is CATSRAGLGRDSYEQYF. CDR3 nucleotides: TGTGCCACCAGCAGAGCTGGCCTTGGGAGAGACTCCTACGAGCAGTACTTC.